This T cell receptor (beta chain) comes out of a study of identical twins. Looked up from germline, CDR1 is ENHRY and CDR2 is SYGVKD. The CDR3 length is 16 residues. V was pared by 6 bases and J by 2 bases, with 9 bases of the junction left unmatched. Template switching created a universal primer site, and the cDNA included unique molecular identifiers. TCRdb reanalysed the 5' RACE reads using MiXCR and keeps one entry per CDR3 protein. The table records more than 400,000 distinct CDR3 sequences, about 15% of them present only once. In its sample, this clonotype was seen many times. These data also featured in a second study, about yellow fever vaccine responses in identical twins. That report adds: Vaccine T cell responses of twins reportedly seemed partly convergent and partly personalized.

The TCR was taken from a young woman in good health. Source material: CD4+ T cells sorted from blood. The chain employs TRBV10-3 and TRBJ2-1, with TRBD2 identical over 8 bases. The CDR3 sequence: CAIRSSREGPYNEQFF. CDR3 in DNA: TGTGCCATCAGATCTTCCCGGGAGGGCCCCTACAATGAGCAGTTCTTC.